What follows are 3 T cell receptor beta chains derived from one specimen sequenced in a study of response to subunit inactivated influenza vaccine. TCRdb recomputed calls from the RT-PCR reads with MiXCR, one row per CDR3 protein. The sample holds about 780,000 distinct CDR3 sequences, about 18% seen once. The sample was PBMCs from blood, taken 5 days after vaccination. Receptors originate from a man aged 50 to 60 who received an inactivated influenza vaccine.

The rearrangement links TRBV10-3 to TRBJ2-3; a weak D match, TRBD2 (7 bases). The CDR3 has 15 residues. Trimming left V 6 bases short and J 0 bases short, with 13 bases between. Germline CDR1 and CDR2: ENHRY and SYGVKD. CDR3 protein: CAIRAGALSTDTQYF. CDR3 DNA: TGTGCCATCAGGGCGGGGGCCCTTAGCACAGATACGCAGTATTTT.

The chain has TRBV4-2 and TRBJ2-7, with 9 bases aligning to TRBD2. This CDR3 contains 16 residues. The V gene end was trimmed by 1 base and the J gene end by 2 bases; junction bases not matched to a gene: 6. Germline CDR1 LGHNA, CDR2 YNFKEQ. CDR3 residues: CASSQVVAGDPYEQYF. The CDR3 bases are TGTGCCAGCAGCCAAGTAGTAGCGGGAGACCCCTACGAGCAGTACTTC.

The chain uses TRBV7-9 and TRBJ2-7, with D possibly matching TRBD1 (6 bases). Trimming stripped 0 bases from V and 7 bases from J, with 13 bases between. The CDR3 contains 14 residues. CDR1 SEHNR and CDR2 FQNEAQ come from the germline V gene (reference sequence). CDR3 nucleotides: TGTGCCAGCAGCTTAGCCACAGGGTTAGGAGAGCAGTACTTC. The encoded protein is CASSLATGLGEQYF.